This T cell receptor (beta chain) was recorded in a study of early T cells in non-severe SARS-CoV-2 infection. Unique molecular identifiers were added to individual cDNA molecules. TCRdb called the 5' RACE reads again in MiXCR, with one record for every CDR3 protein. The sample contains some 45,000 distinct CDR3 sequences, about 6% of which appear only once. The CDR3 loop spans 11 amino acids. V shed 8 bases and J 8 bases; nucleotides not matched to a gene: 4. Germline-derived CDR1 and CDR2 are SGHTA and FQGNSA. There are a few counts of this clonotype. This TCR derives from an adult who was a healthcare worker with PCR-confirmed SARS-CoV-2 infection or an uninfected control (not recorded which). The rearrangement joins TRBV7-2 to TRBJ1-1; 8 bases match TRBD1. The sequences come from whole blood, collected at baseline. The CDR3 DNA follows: TGTGCCAGCCAGGACAGGGAAGAAGCTTTCTTT. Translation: CASQDREEAFF.